This entry describes one TCR beta chain. This clonotype was counted many times. The clone's antigen remains unknown. No per-base quality is available; no much larger clone lies one base away. The CDR3 starts with the cysteine, ends with the phenylalanine, and has 15 residues. CDR3 DNA is the only sequence kept; it has 45 bases, read in frame from the first base. Trimming removed 3 bases from V and 5 bases from J; the gene matches leave 9 bases unexplained. The germline V gene encodes CDR1 SGHDN and CDR2 FVKESK. The data were taken from a study (dated by TCRdb to 2012 to 2015). The sequencer was an Illumina Genome Analyzer IIx. The raw public reads went through TCRdb reprocessing: fastp at Q25, MiXCR clone calling, in-frame beta chains kept. Rows matching on CDR3 protein sequence are summarized as one entry with the most common DNA and genes. The sample data list roughly 15,000 distinct CDR3 sequences, and around 30% of these were observed just once. Around 16% of the sample lies in the top ten.

The rearrangement combines TRBV14 with TRBJ2-7, with TRBD2 identical over 8 junction bases. Sequencing was carried out using blood. The origin of this receptor is a human donor. The nucleotide sequence reads as follows: TGTGCCAGCAGCCAGATCAGCGGGAGACGGAACGAGCAGTACTTC. Its translation is CASSQISGRRNEQYF.